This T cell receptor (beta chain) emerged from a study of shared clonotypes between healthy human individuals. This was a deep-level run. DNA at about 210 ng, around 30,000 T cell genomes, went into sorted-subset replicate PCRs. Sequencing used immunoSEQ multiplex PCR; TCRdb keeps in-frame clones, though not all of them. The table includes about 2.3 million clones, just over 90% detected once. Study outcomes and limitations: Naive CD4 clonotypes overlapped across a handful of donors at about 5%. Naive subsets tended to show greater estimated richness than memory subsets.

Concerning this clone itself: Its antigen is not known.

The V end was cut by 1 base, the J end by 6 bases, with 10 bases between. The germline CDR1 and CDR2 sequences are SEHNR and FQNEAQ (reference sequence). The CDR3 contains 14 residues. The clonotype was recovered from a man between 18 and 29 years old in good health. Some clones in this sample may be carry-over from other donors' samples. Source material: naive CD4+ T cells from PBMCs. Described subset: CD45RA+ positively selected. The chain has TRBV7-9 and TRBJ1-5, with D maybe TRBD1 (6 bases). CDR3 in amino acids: CASSLVGAGQPQHF. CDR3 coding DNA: TGTGCCAGCAGCTTAGTGGGGGCAGGTCAGCCCCAGCATTTT.